The 29 T cell receptor beta chains below all came from one sample that was sequenced in a study of monozygotic twins with inflammatory bowel disease. TCRdb re-called the 5' RACE reads and gives one entry per CDR3 protein, without DNA. The listing records 300,000 to 400,000 distinct CDR3 sequences. The sequenced sample was blood. The receptors come from a human donor with ulcerative colitis or Crohn's disease, or a healthy co-twin of an affected twin (not recorded which).

This sequence joins TRBV20-1 and TRBJ1-6; as DNA is missing, the TRBD1 call by TCRdb cannot be tested. This CDR3 spans 14 amino acids. In germline, CDR1 is DFQATT, CDR2 SNEGSKA (reference sequence). The CDR3 sequence is CSASSDRDNSPLHF.

The chain employs TRBV4-1 and TRBJ2-3. This CDR3 has 12 amino acids. Germline CDR1 and CDR2: MGHRA and YSYEKL. CDR3 in amino acids: CASSQVGDTQYF.

The V call is TRBV28, the J call TRBJ2-7; TCRdb's D gene call, TRBD2, goes unchecked for lack of DNA. Germline CDR1 reads MDHEN; CDR2 reads SYDVKM. There are 17 residues in the CDR3. CDR3 protein: CASSTGLAGASSYEQYF.

The chain combines TRBV12-3 or TRBV12-4 with TRBJ1-4; TCRdb's assignment of TRBD1 cannot be checked, as there is no DNA. The length of the CDR3 is 15 residues. CDR3 sequence: CASSYGGGSNEKLFF.

The chain joins TRBV9 to TRBJ2-1; the TCRdb D gene call, TRBD2, has no DNA to confirm it. The CDR3 loop spans 14 amino acids. From germline, CDR1 is SGDLS and CDR2 YYNGEE. CDR3 amino acids: CASSPARVSASQFF.

The chain uses TRBV5-4 and TRBJ2-1; TCRdb's assignment of TRBD1 cannot be checked, as there is no DNA. Germline-derived CDR1 and CDR2 are SGHNT and YYREEE (reference sequence). The CDR3 has 15 amino acids. The CDR3 here is CASSLRDRGLDEQFF. Full variable domain (rest looked up from reference TRBV5-4 and TRBJ2-1): ETGVTQSPTHLIKTRGQQVTLRCSSQSGHNTVSWYQQALGQGPQFIFQYYREEENGRGNFPPRFSGLQFPNYSSELNVNALELDDSALYLCASSLRDRGLDEQFFGPGTRLTVL.

The chain combines TRBV7-2 with TRBJ2-1; lacking DNA, the TRBD2 call made by TCRdb goes unchecked. This CDR3 contains 15 residues. Germline V gene sequence: CDR1 SGHTA, CDR2 FQGNSA. CDR3 residues: CASSLVGLAENEQSF.

This rearrangement joins TRBV11-2 to TRBJ2-3. CDR3 length: 13 amino acids. Germline values: CDR1 SGHAT, CDR2 FQNNGV. This chain's CDR3 is CASSLDFTDTQYF.

The chain joins TRBV3-1 to TRBJ2-2; the D gene TCRdb calls, TRBD1, cannot be checked with no DNA. From germline, CDR1 is LGHDT and CDR2 YNNKEL (reference sequence). The CDR3 has 17 residues. CDR3 sequence: CASSQDWDRASGGELFF.

This chain links TRBV5-1 with TRBJ2-4; the TCRdb D gene call, TRBD1, has no DNA to confirm it. This CDR3 is 14 amino acids long. The V gene's germline CDR1 is SGHRS and CDR2 YFSETQ. CDR3 sequence reads: CASRGEGSRNIQYF.

The chain combines TRBV20-1 with TRBJ1-4; TCRdb proposes TRBD1, but this gene call is untestable without DNA. CDR1 is DFQATT, CDR2 SNEGSKA, per germline (reference sequence). The CDR3 is 14 residues long. The CDR3 region is CSASGQPFNEKLFF.

This chain links TRBV6-5 with TRBJ2-2; TCRdb returns TRBD1, unconfirmable since there is no DNA. CDR3 size: 13 residues. Germline V lookup: CDR1 MNHEY, CDR2 SVGAGI. CDR3 sequence reads: CASTTGYTGELFF.

The V gene is TRBV10-3, the J gene TRBJ2-5; the D call of TRBD1 rests on TCRdb alone, since no DNA is present to check it. This CDR3 comprises 15 residues. Germline values: CDR1 ENHRY, CDR2 SYGVKD. CDR3 amino acids: CAISSEGGPQETQYF.

The chain uses TRBV30 and TRBJ1-2; the D gene TCRdb calls, TRBD1, cannot be checked with no DNA. This CDR3 spans 12 amino acids. Germline V gene data show CDR1 as GTSNPN and CDR2 as SVGIG (reference sequence). The CDR3 is CALLDSDYGYTF.

The V call is TRBV18, the J call TRBJ2-2. Germline values: CDR1 KGHSH, CDR2 LQKENI. The CDR3 covers 15 residues. CDR3 sequence: CASSPSSQRTGELFF.

The chain joins TRBV7-9 to TRBJ1-1; no DNA is available, so the TRBD1 call from TCRdb remains unchecked. There are 15 residues in the CDR3. CDR1 and CDR2 from the germline V gene are SEHNR and FQNEAQ (reference sequence). The CDR3 sequence: CASSPSDRFNTEAFF.

The chain joins TRBV24-1 to TRBJ2-1; absent DNA, TCRdb's TRBD1 call cannot be checked. Germline-derived CDR1 and CDR2 are KGHDR and SFDVKD. The CDR3 sequence is 14 residues long. The CDR3 spells CATSDPGLASEQFF.

The gene calls are TRBV15 and TRBJ2-7. The CDR3 runs to 13 residues. CDR1 and CDR2 (germline): LNHNV, YYDKDF (reference sequence). CDR3: CATSRDNQYEQYF.

The rearrangement links TRBV20-1 to TRBJ1-5. The CDR3 sequence is 12 residues long. CDR1 and CDR2 (germline): DFQATT, SNEGSKA (reference sequence). The CDR3 here is CSARGGNQPQHF.

The chain combines TRBV20-1 with TRBJ2-7; TCRdb picks TRBD1, but there is no DNA to check that call. The CDR3 sequence is 16 residues long. Germline CDR1 is DFQATT and CDR2 is SNEGSKA (reference sequence). CDR3 sequence: CSASRSQGTQYPEQYF.

This CDR3 is CASSDRPHIQYF. This chain connects TRBV2 to TRBJ2-4. The CDR3 consists of 12 residues. Germline V CDR1 and CDR2: SNHLY, FYNNEI.

The chain recombines TRBV27 with TRBJ2-1; TCRdb picks TRBD2, but there is no DNA to check that call. The CDR3 is 15 residues long. Germline-derived CDR1 and CDR2 are MNHEY and SMNVEV (reference sequence). The CDR3 loop is CASSSRSGWSNEQFF.

The chain combines TRBV5-1 with TRBJ1-1. Germline values: CDR1 SGHRS, CDR2 YFSETQ. The CDR3 runs 13 residues. The CDR3 region is CASSPEDRGEAFF.

CDR3 loop: CASSFPQDPANTIYF. V usage is TRBV7-9 and J usage is TRBJ1-3. Germline V gene sequence: CDR1 SEHNR, CDR2 FQNEAQ (reference sequence). The CDR3 covers 15 residues.

This chain connects TRBV4-1 to TRBJ2-2; no DNA is available, so the TRBD2 call from TCRdb remains unchecked. The CDR3 loop spans 16 amino acids. Germline V gene data show CDR1 as MGHRA and CDR2 as YSYEKL. The CDR3 region is CASSQAPKGPGGELFF.

The rearrangement uses TRBV7-2 and TRBJ1-2; the TCRdb D gene call, TRBD1, has no DNA to confirm it. The V gene's germline CDR1 is SGHTA and CDR2 FQGNSA. The CDR3 covers 16 residues. This CDR3 is CASSPGTGRLGYGYTF.

CDR3 sequence reads: CASSTQLNNEQFF. This chain uses TRBV27 with TRBJ2-1. CDR3 length: 13 residues. CDR1 is MNHEY and CDR2 is SMNVEV in the germline V gene (reference sequence).

V and J are TRBV20-1 and TRBJ1-2; TCRdb's assignment of TRBD1 cannot be checked, as there is no DNA. This CDR3 has 17 amino acids. Germline lookup yields CDR1 DFQATT and CDR2 SNEGSKA (reference sequence). The CDR3 loop reads CSAHSRDRGIINYGYTF.

The rearrangement joins TRBV20-1 to TRBJ1-1. Germline CDR1 DFQATT, CDR2 SNEGSKA (reference sequence). The CDR3 is made up of 13 amino acids. Here the CDR3 reads CSARVGVGTEAFF.